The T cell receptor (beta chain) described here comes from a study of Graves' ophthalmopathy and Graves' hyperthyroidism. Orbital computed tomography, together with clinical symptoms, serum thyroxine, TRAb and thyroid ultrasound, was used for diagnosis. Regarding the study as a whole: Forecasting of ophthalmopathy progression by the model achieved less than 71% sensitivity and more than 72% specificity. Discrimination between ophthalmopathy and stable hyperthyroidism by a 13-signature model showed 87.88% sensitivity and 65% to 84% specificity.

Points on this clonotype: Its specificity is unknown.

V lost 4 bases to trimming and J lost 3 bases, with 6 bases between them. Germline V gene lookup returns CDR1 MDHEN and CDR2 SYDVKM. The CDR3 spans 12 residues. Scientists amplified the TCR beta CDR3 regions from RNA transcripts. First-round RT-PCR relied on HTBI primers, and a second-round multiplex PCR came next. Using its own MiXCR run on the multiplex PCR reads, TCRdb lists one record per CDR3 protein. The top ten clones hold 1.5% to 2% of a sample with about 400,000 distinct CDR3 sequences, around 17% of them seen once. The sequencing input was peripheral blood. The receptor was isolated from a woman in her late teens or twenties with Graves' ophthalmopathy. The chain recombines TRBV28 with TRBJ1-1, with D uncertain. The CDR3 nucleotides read TGTGCCAGCAGTTCTTACTACACTGAAGCTTTCTTT. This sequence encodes CASSSYYTEAFF.